The entry below gives a single TCR beta chain sequence along with its context. The CDR3 has 14 amino acids. With 0 bases removed from V and 3 bases from J, the gap between germline ends came to 7 bases. CDR1 is SGHRS and CDR2 is YFSETQ in the germline V gene. Assay used: immunoSEQ multiplex PCR; TCRdb lists only in-frame clones, some missing. The sample holds around 45,000 clones, approximately 95% seen once. This record comes from a study of human thymus T cells. Those donating were healthy Finnish infants in corrective surgery for congenital heart defects. Blood DNA came from all available leukocytes, not a fixed cell number.

This clonotype originated in a girl under three years old with a congenital heart defect but otherwise immunologically healthy. Sequencing was performed on blood. This chain connects TRBV5-1 to TRBJ2-1; D is uncertain. CDR3 residues: CASSLESSYNEQFF. CDR3 nucleotide sequence: TGCGCCAGCAGCTTGGAGTCCAGCTACAATGAGCAGTTCTTC. Variable domain in full (rest from reference TRBV5-1 and TRBJ2-1): KAGVTQTPRYLIKTRGQQVTLSCSPISGHRSVSWYQQTPGQGLQFLFEYFSETQRNKGNFPGRFSGRQFSNSRSEMNVSTLELGDSALYLCASSLESSYNEQFFGPGTRLTVL.